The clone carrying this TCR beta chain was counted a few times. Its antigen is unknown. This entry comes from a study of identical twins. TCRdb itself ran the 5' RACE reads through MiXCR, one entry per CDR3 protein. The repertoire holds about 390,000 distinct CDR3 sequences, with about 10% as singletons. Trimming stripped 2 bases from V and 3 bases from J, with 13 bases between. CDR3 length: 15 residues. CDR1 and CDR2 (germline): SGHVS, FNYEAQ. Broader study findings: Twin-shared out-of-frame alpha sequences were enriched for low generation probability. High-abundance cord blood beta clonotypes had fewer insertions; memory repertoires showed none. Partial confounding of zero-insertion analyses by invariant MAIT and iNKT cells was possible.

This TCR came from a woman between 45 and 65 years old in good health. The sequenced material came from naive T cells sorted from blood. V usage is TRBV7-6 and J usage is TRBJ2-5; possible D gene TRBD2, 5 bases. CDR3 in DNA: TGTGCCAGCAGCTTAAGCGGTAGTCGAGAAGAGACCCAGTACTTC. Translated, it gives CASSLSGSREETQYF.